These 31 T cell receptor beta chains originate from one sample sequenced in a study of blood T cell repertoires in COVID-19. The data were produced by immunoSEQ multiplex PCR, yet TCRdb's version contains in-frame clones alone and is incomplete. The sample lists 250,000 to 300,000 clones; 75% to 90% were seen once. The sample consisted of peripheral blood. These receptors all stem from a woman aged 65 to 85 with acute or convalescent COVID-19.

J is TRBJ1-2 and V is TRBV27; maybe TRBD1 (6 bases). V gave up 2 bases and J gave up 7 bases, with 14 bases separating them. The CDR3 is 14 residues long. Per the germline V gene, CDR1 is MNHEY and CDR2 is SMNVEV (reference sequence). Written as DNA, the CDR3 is TGTGCCAGCAGTTTACGGGGGGCGAATGGTGGCTACACCTTC. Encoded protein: CASSLRGANGGYTF.

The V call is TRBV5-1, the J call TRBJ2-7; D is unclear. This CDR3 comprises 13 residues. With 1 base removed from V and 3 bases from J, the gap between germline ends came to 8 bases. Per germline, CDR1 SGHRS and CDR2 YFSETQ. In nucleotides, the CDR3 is TGCGCCAGCAGCTTGTTTACCGGCTACGAGCAGTACTTC. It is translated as CASSLFTGYEQYF.

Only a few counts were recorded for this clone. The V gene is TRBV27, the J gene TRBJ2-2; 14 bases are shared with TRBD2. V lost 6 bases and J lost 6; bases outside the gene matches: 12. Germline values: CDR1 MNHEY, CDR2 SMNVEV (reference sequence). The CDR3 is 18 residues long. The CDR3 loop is CASRPGTSGGRRPGELFF. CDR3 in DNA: TGTGCCAGCAGACCAGGGACTAGCGGGGGCCGGAGACCCGGGGAGCTGTTTTTT.

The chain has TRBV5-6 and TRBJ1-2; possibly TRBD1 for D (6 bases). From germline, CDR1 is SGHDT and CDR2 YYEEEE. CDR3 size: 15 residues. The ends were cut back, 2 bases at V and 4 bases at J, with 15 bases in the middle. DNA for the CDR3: TGTGCCAGCAGCTTAAGACAGGCGGGCGGCTATGGCTACACCTTC. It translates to CASSLRQAGGYGYTF.

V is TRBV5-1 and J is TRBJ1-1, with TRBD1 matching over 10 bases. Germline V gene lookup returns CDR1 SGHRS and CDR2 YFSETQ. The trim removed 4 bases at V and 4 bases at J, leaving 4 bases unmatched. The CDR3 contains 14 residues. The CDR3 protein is CASSRDRGATEAFF. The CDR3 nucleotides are TGCGCCAGCAGCAGGGACAGGGGAGCCACTGAAGCTTTCTTT.

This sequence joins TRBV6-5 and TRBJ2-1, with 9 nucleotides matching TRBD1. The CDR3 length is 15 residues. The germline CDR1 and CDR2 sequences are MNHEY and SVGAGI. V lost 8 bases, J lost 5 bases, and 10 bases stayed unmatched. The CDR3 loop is CASGTGTGTHNEQFF. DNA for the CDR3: TGTGCCAGCGGGACCGGGACAGGGACACACAATGAGCAGTTCTTC.

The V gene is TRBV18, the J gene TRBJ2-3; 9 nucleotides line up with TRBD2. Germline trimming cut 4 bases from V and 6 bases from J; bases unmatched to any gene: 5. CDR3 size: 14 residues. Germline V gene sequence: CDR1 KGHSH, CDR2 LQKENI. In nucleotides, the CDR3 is TGTGCCAGCTCACTAGCGGGGGACGGGGATACGCAGTATTTT. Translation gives CASSLAGDGDTQYF.

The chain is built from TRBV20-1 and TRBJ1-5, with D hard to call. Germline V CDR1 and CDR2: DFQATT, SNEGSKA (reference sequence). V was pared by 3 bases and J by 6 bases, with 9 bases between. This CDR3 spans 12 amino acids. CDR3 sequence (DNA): TGCAGTGCTAGTCGTCCGGGTCAGCCCCAGCATTTT. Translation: CSASRPGQPQHF.

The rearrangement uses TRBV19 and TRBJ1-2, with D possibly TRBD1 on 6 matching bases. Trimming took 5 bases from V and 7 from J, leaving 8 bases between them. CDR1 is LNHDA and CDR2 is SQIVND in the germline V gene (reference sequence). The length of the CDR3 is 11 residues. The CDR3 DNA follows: TGTGCCAGTAGTTACAGGGTTGGCTACACCTTC. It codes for CASSYRVGYTF.

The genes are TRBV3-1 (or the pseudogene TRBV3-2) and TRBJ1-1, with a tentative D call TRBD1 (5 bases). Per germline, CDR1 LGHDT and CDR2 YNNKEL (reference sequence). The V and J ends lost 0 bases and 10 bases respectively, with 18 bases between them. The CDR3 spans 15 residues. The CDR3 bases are TGTGCCAGCAGCCAAGAAGTGGTCCGGGGGTGGGGAGCTTTCTTT. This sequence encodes CASSQEVVRGWGAFF.

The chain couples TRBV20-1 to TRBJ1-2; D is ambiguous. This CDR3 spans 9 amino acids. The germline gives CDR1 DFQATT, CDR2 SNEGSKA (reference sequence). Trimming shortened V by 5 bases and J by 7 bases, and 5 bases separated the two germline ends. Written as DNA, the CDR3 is TGCAGTGCTTGGCCTGGCTACACCTTC. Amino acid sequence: CSAWPGYTF.

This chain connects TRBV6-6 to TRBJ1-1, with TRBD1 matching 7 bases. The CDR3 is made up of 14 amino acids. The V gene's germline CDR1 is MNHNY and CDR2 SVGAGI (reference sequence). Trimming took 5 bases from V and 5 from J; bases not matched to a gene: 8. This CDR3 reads CASSRPGQLTEAFF. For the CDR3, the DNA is TGTGCCAGCAGTCGCCCGGGACAGTTGACTGAAGCTTTCTTT.

The CDR3 is CATSDRNNEQFF. The CDR3 nucleotides read TGTGCCACCAGCGACAGGAACAATGAGCAGTTCTTC. The chain combines TRBV24-1 with TRBJ2-1, with D maybe TRBD1 (6 bases). The CDR3 extends over 12 amino acids. Germline assignment: CDR1 KGHDR and CDR2 SFDVKD. V was pared by 7 bases and J by 5 bases, with 8 bases between.

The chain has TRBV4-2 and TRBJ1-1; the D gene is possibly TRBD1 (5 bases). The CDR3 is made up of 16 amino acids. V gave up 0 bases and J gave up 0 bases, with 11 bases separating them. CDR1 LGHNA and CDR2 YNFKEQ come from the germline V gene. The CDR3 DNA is TGTGCCAGCAGCCAAGATCCAGACAGCATGAACACTGAAGCTTTCTTT. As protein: CASSQDPDSMNTEAFF.

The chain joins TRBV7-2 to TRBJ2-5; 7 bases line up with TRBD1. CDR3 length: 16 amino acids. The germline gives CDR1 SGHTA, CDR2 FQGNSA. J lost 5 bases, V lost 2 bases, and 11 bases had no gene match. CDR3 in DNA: TGTGCCAGCAGCTTAAGTCTGGCAGGGGGTGCGGAGACCCAGTACTTC. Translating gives CASSLSLAGGAETQYF.

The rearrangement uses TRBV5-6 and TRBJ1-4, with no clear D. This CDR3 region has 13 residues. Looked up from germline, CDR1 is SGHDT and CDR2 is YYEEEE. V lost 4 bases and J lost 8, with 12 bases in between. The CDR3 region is CASSEAGGEKLFF. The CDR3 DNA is TGTGCCAGCAGCGAGGCGGGTGGGGAAAAACTGTTTTTT.

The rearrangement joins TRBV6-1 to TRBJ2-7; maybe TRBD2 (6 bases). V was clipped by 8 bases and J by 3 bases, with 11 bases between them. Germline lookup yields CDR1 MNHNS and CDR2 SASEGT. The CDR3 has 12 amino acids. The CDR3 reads CASARAGYEQYF. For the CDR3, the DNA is TGTGCCAGCGCCAGAGCGGGCTACGAGCAGTACTTC.

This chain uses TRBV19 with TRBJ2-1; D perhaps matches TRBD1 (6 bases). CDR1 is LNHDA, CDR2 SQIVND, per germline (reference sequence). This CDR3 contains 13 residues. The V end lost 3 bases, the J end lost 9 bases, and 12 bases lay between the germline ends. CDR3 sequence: CASSMAGELEQFF. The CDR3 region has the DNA TGTGCCAGTAGTATGGCAGGGGAGCTTGAGCAGTTCTTC.

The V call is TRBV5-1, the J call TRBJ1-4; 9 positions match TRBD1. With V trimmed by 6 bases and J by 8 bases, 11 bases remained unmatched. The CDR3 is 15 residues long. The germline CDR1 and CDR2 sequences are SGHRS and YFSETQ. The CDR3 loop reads CASKDRGHPWEKLFF. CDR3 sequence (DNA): TGCGCCAGCAAGGACAGGGGCCACCCATGGGAAAAACTGTTTTTT.

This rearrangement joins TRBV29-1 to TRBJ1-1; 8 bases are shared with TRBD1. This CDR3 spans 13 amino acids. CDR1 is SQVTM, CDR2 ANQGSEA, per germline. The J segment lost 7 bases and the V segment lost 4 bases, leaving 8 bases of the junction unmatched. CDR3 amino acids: CSVATGGSVEAFF. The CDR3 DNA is TGCAGCGTTGCTACAGGGGGTTCAGTTGAAGCTTTCTTT.

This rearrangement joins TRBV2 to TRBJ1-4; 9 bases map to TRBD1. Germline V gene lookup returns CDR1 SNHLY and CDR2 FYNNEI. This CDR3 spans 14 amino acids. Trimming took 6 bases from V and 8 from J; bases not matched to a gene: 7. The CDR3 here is CASRGTGMREKLFF. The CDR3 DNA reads TGTGCCAGCAGGGGGACAGGGATGAGGGAAAAACTGTTTTTT.

The CDR3 spells CATSRELHGTPSYNEQFF. The CDR3 DNA sequence: TGTGCCACCAGCAGAGAGCTCCACGGGACACCCTCCTACAATGAGCAGTTCTTC. The gene calls are TRBV15 and TRBJ2-1; D might be TRBD1 (6 bases). The CDR3 totals 18 residues. Trimming cost V 0 bases and J 0 bases, with 15 bases left between them. The germline gives CDR1 LNHNV, CDR2 YYDKDF (reference sequence).

The CDR3 here is CASSLADRPYNEQFF. DNA for the CDR3: TGTGCCAGCAGCTTGGCGGACAGACCATACAATGAGCAGTTCTTC. J is TRBJ2-1 and V is TRBV5-4; possibly TRBD1 for D (6 bases). Looked up from germline, CDR1 is SGHNT and CDR2 is YYREEE (reference sequence). V dropped 0 bases and J dropped 4 bases, with 11 bases sitting between them. CDR3 length: 15 residues.

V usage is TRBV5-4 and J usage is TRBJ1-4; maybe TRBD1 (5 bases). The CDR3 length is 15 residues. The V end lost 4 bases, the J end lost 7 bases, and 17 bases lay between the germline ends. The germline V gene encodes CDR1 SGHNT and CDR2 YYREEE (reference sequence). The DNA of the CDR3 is TGTGCCAGCAGCCCTGCGGCTTTAGGGGTTGAAAAACTGTTTTTT. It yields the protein CASSPAALGVEKLFF.

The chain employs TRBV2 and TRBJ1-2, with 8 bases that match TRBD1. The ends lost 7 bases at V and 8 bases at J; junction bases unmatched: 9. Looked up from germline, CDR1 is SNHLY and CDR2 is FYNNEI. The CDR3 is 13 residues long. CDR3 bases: TGTGCCAGCAACTTGGCAGGGGGCCGGGGCTACACCTTC. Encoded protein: CASNLAGGRGYTF. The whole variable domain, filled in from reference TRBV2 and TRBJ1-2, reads EPEVTQTPSHQVTQMGQEVILRCVPISNHLYFYWYRQILGQKVEFLVSFYNNEISEKSEIFDDQFSVERPDGSNFTLKIRSTKLEDSAMYFCASNLAGGRGYTFGSGTRLTVV.

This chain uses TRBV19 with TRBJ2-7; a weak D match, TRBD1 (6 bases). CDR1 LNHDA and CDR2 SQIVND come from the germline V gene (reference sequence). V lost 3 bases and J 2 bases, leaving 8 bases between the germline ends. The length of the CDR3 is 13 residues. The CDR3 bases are TGTGCCAGTAGTATCCGGACAGCCTACGAGCAGTACTTC. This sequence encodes CASSIRTAYEQYF.

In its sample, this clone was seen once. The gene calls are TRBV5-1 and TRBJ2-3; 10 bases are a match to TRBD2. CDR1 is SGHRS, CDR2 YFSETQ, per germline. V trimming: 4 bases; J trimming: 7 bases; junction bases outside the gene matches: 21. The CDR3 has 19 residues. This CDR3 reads CASSPGHSGGTTSRNTQYF. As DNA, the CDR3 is TGCGCCAGCAGCCCCGGCCATAGCGGGGGGACTACTTCGAGAAATACGCAGTATTTT. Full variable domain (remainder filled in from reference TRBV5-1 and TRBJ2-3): KAGVTQTPRYLIKTRGQQVTLSCSPISGHRSVSWYQQTPGQGLQFLFEYFSETQRNKGNFPGRFSGRQFSNSRSEMNVSTLELGDSALYLCASSPGHSGGTTSRNTQYFGPGTRLTVL.

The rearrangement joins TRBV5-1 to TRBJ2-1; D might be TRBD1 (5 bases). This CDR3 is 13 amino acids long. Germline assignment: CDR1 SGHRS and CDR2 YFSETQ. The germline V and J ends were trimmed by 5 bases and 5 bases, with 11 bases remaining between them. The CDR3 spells CASRRTSNNEQFF. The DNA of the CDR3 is TGCGCCAGCAGGCGGACATCAAACAATGAGCAGTTCTTC. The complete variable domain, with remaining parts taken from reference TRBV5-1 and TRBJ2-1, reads KAGVTQTPRYLIKTRGQQVTLSCSPISGHRSVSWYQQTPGQGLQFLFEYFSETQRNKGNFPGRFSGRQFSNSRSEMNVSTLELGDSALYLCASRRTSNNEQFFGPGTRLTVL.

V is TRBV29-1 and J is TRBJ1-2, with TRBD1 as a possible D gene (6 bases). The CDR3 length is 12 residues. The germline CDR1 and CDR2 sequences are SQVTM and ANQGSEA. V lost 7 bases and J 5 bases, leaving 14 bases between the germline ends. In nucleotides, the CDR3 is TGCAGCGCCAATACAGGGCCTTATGGCTACACCTTC. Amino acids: CSANTGPYGYTF.

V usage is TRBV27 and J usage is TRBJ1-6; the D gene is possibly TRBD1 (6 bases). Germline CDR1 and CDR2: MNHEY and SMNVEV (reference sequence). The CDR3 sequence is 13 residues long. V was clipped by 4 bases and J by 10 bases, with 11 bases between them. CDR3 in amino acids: CASSWGQPSPLHF. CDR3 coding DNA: TGTGCCAGCAGTTGGGGACAACCCTCACCCCTCCACTTT.

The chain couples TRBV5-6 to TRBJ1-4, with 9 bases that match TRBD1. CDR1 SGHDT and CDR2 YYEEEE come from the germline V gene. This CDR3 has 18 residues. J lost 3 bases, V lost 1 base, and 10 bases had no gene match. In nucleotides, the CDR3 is TGTGCCAGCAGCTTGCGGGACAGGGAGGCCTTGTCTAATGAAAAACTGTTTTTT. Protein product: CASSLRDREALSNEKLFF.